This entry lists 14 T cell receptor beta chains sequenced from one sample in a study of blood T cell repertoires in COVID-19. Here immunoSEQ multiplex PCR was the method, and the copy in TCRdb shows in-frame clones only, minus some. The sample consists of a few hundred thousand clones, less than 90% of them appearing once. The source material was PBMCs or T cells enriched from blood (not recorded which). Source of these receptors: a woman aged 45-59 years who had recovered from COVID-19.

This clone was detected ten times or more. The rearrangement links TRBV19 to TRBJ2-7, with 9 nucleotides matching TRBD1. With 5 bases clipped from V and 2 bases from J, the junction kept 7 bases outside the gene matches. The germline V gene has CDR1 LNHDA and CDR2 SQIVND (reference sequence). This CDR3 is 15 amino acids long. This CDR3 reads CASSPSGTGTYEQYF. For the CDR3, the DNA is TGTGCCAGTAGTCCCTCCGGGACAGGGACCTACGAGCAGTACTTC.

This clone was detected once. The J gene is TRBJ1-4, the V gene TRBV5-4; 7 nucleotides align to TRBD1. This CDR3 contains 15 residues. Germline V gene data show CDR1 as SGHNT and CDR2 as YYREEE (reference sequence). V shed 3 bases, J shed 4 bases, and the junction held 6 bases outside the gene matches. CDR3 sequence (DNA): TGTGCCAGCAGCTCGGGACAGACCAATAATGAAAAACTGTTTTTT. This sequence encodes CASSSGQTNNEKLFF. Supplemented by reference TRBV5-4 and TRBJ1-4, the full variable domain reads ETGVTQSPTHLIKTRGQQVTLRCSSQSGHNTVSWYQQALGQGPQFIFQYYREEENGRGNFPPRFSGLQFPNYSSELNVNALELDDSALYLCASSSGQTNNEKLFFGSGTQLSVL.

The V gene is TRBV10-3, the J gene TRBJ1-2; perhaps TRBD1 as D (6 bases). The V and J ends lost 4 bases and 6 bases respectively, with 15 bases between them. The CDR3 length is 14 residues. The germline gives CDR1 ENHRY, CDR2 SYGVKD. In DNA form, the CDR3 reads TGTGCCATCAGTGGGACCACAGGGATGGATGGCTACACCTTC. Encoded protein: CAISGTTGMDGYTF.

The chain recombines TRBV24-1 with TRBJ1-1; perhaps TRBD1 as D (5 bases). V was shortened by 0 bases and J by 1 base, with 11 bases between the two germline ends. The germline V gene has CDR1 KGHDR and CDR2 SFDVKD. The CDR3 consists of 16 residues. The CDR3 loop reads CATSDLPLGQNTEAFF. The CDR3 bases are TGTGCCACCAGTGATTTGCCGCTGGGGCAGAACACTGAAGCTTTCTTT.

The chain carries TRBV2 and TRBJ1-4; D unclear. Germline assignment: CDR1 SNHLY and CDR2 FYNNEI. The CDR3 runs 14 residues. V was trimmed by 5 bases and J by 0 bases, leaving 7 bases between them. This CDR3 is CASSKQPTNEKLFF. CDR3 in DNA: TGTGCCAGCAGTAAACAGCCAACTAATGAAAAACTGTTTTTT.

A few counts support this clone. The chain joins TRBV19 to TRBJ1-1; D unresolved. Trimming took off 0 bases at V and 5 bases at J, with 10 bases between the two ends. Per germline, CDR1 LNHDA and CDR2 SQIVND (reference sequence). The CDR3 has 14 residues. CDR3: CASSIDRVRTEAFF. The DNA of the CDR3 is TGTGCCAGTAGTATAGACCGGGTTCGGACTGAAGCTTTCTTT.

The rearrangement uses TRBV5-1 and TRBJ1-6; D possibly corresponds to TRBD1 (6 bases). The V and J ends lost 4 bases and 7 bases respectively, with 18 bases between them. Germline assignment: CDR1 SGHRS and CDR2 YFSETQ. The CDR3 length is 16 residues. DNA of the CDR3: TGCGCCAGCAGCGTGAGGTCAGACAGGCGGAATTCACCCCTCCACTTT. This encodes CASSVRSDRRNSPLHF. The variable domain in full, with the rest retrieved from reference TRBV5-1 and TRBJ1-6, is KAGVTQTPRYLIKTRGQQVTLSCSPISGHRSVSWYQQTPGQGLQFLFEYFSETQRNKGNFPGRFSGRQFSNSRSEMNVSTLELGDSALYLCASSVRSDRRNSPLHFGNGTRLTVT.

This rearrangement joins TRBV7-8 to TRBJ2-7; TRBD2 matches 8 bases. CDR1 is SGHVS and CDR2 is FQNEAQ in the germline V gene. J was trimmed by 7 bases and V by 5 bases; bases with no gene match: 10. This CDR3 contains 14 residues. The DNA of the CDR3 is TGTGCCAGCAGCCAAGCGGGAGACCTCCGAGAGCAGTACTTC. Amino acid sequence: CASSQAGDLREQYF.

This clone has only a few counts. The chain couples TRBV19 to TRBJ1-2; no firm D call. This CDR3 region has 14 residues. Germline CDR1 is LNHDA and CDR2 is SQIVND (reference sequence). V was clipped by 4 bases and J by 3 bases, with 12 bases between them. DNA for the CDR3: TGTGCCAGTAGTACGGTTGCAGGTGACTATGGCTACACCTTC. Translated, it gives CASSTVAGDYGYTF. Variable domain in full (rest from reference TRBV19 and TRBJ1-2): DGGITQSPKYLFRKEGQNVTLSCEQNLNHDAMYWYRQDPGQGLRLIYYSQIVNDFQKGDIAEGYSVSREKKESFPLTVTSAQKNPTAFYLCASSTVAGDYGYTFGSGTRLTVV.

This chain joins TRBV5-5 and TRBJ1-2; D possibly corresponds to TRBD1 (5 bases). The CDR3 contains 17 residues. Trimming stripped 2 bases from V and 4 bases from J, with 21 bases between. Germline V CDR1 and CDR2: SGHKS, YYEKEE (reference sequence). CDR3: CASSFSRVGSLSYGYTF. Written as DNA, the CDR3 is TGTGCCAGCAGCTTCAGCAGGGTTGGGTCCCTTAGCTATGGCTACACCTTC.

Of note for this clone: Other DNA sequences in this sample translate to the same CDR3. This CDR3 is CASSQDSLEGYWGSPLHF. Written as DNA, the CDR3 is TGTGCCAGCAGCCAAGATTCATTAGAGGGTTATTGGGGTTCACCCCTCCACTTT. The chain recombines TRBV4-2 with TRBJ1-6, with D uncertain. Germline CDR1 is LGHNA and CDR2 is YNFKEQ. This CDR3 is 18 amino acids long. Trimming cost V 0 bases and J 9 bases, with 21 bases left between them.

The CDR3 protein is CASSSPGTGGGYGYTF. In DNA, the CDR3 is TGTGCCAGCAGCTCACCCGGGACAGGGGGGGGCTATGGCTACACCTTC. V gene TRBV5-6 combines with J gene TRBJ1-2; 11 bases align to TRBD1. V lost 3 bases to trimming and J lost 4 bases; unmatched junction nucleotides: 8. The germline gives CDR1 SGHDT, CDR2 YYEEEE. The CDR3 extends over 16 amino acids.

The V and J genes are TRBV27 and TRBJ1-2; TRBD1 agrees at 8 bases. The V and J ends lost 4 bases and 2 bases, in that order; junction bases with no gene match: 9. The CDR3 is made up of 16 amino acids. Looked up from germline, CDR1 is MNHEY and CDR2 is SMNVEV (reference sequence). CDR3 sequence: CASSSTGAAINYGYTF. Here the CDR3 DNA reads TGTGCCAGCAGTTCGACAGGGGCCGCGATCAACTATGGCTACACCTTC.

The chain joins TRBV5-5 to TRBJ2-7; D is possibly TRBD1 (6 bases). Germline CDR1 SGHKS, CDR2 YYEKEE (reference sequence). V lost 0 bases and J 4 bases, leaving 11 bases between the germline ends. The CDR3 runs 14 residues. Here the CDR3 DNA reads TGTGCCAGCAGCTTGGAGGGACACTCGTACGAGCAGTACTTC. Encoded protein: CASSLEGHSYEQYF.